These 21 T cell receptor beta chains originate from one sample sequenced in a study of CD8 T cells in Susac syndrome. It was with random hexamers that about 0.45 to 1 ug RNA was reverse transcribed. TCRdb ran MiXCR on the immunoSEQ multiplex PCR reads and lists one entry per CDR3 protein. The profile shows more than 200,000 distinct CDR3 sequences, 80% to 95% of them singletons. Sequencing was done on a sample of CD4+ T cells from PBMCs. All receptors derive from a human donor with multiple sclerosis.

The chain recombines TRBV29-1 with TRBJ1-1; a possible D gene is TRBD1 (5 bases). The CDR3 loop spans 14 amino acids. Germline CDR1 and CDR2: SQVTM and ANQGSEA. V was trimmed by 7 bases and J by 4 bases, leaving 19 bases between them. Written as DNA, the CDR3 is TGCAGCGCGGGGCTGCGGGCCCTGGGCACTGAAGCTTTCTTT. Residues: CSAGLRALGTEAFF.

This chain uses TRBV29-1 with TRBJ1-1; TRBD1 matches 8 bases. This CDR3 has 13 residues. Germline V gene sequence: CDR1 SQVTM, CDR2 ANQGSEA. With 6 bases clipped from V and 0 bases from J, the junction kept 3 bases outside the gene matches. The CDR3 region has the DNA TGCAGCGTGGGACAGGTAGTGAACACTGAAGCTTTCTTT. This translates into CSVGQVVNTEAFF.

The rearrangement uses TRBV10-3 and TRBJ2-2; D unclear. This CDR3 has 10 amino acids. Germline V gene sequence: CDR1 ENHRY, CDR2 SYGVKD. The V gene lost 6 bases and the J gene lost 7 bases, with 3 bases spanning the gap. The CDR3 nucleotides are TGTGCCATCAGGCGCGGGGAGCTGTTTTTT. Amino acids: CAIRRGELFF.

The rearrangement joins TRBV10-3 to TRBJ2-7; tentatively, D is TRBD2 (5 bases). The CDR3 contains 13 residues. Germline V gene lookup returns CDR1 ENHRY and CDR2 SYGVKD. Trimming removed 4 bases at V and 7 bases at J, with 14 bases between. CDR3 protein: CAISGGGLGEQYV. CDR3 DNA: TGTGCCATCAGTGGAGGAGGTCTGGGGGAGCAGTACGTC.

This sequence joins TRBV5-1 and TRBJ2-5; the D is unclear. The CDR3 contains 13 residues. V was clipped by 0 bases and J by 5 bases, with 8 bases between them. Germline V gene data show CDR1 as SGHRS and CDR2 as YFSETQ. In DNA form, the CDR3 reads TGCGCCAGCAGCTTGGCTGCCCGGGAGACCCAGTACTTC. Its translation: CASSLAARETQYF.

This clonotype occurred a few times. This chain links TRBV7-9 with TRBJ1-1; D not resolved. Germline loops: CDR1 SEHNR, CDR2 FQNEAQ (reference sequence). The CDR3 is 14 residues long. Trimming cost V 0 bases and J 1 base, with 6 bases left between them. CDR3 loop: CASSLAGWNTEAFF. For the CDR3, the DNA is TGTGCCAGCAGCTTAGCTGGGTGGAACACTGAAGCTTTCTTT.

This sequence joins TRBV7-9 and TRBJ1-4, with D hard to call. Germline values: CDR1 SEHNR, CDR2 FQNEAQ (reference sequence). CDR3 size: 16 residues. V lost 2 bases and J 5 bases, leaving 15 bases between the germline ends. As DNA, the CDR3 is TGTGCCAGCAGCTTAATGGACTCCCCGGCCAATGAAAAACTGTTTTTT. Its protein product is CASSLMDSPANEKLFF.

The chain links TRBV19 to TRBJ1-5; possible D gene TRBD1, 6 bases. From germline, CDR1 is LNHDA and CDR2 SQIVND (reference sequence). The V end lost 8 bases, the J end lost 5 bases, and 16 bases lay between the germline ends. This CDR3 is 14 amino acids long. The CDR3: CASLPGQQDQPQHF. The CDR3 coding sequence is TGTGCCAGTCTGCCCGGACAGCAAGATCAGCCCCAGCATTTT.

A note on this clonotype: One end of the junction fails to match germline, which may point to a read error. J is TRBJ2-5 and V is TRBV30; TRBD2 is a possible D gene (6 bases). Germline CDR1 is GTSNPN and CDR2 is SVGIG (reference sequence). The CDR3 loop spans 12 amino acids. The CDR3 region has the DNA TGTGCCTGGAGTGAGGGAGGAGAGGCCCAGTACTTC. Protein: CAWSEGGEAQYF.

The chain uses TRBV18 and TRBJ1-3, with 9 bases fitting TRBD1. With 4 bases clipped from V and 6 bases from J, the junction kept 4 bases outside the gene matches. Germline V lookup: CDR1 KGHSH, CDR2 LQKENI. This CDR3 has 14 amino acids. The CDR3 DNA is TGTGCCAGCTCACTGGGACAGGGTTCAAACACCATATATTTT. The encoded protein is CASSLGQGSNTIYF.

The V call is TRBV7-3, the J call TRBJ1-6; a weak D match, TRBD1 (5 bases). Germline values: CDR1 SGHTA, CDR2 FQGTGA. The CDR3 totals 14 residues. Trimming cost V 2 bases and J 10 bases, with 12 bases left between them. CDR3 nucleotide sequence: TGTGCCAGCAGCTTATCCAGGGATGGGTCACCCCTCCACTTT. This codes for CASSLSRDGSPLHF. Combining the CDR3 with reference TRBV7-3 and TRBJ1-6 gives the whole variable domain GAGVSQTPSNKVTEKGKYVELRCDPISGHTALYWYRQSLGQGPEFLIYFQGTGAADDSGLPNDRFFAVRPEGSVSTLKIQRTERGDSAVYLCASSLSRDGSPLHFGNGTRLTVT.

CDR3 residues: CASSFSGLSNNEQFF. The CDR3 DNA sequence: TGTGCCAGCAGCTTCTCCGGACTAAGTAACAATGAGCAGTTCTTC. The rearrangement uses TRBV7-9 and TRBJ2-1; the D gene is possibly TRBD2 (6 bases). Germline-derived CDR1 and CDR2 are SEHNR and FQNEAQ (reference sequence). CDR3 length: 15 amino acids. V shed 3 bases and J shed 5 bases, with 14 bases lying between them.

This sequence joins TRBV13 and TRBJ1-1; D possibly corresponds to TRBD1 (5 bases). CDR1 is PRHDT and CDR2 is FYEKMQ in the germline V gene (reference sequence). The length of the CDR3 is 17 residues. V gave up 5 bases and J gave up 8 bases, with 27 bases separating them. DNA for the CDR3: TGTGCCAGCAGCCCACAGGTACTACCGGGTGGGGCAACCGAAGCTTTCTTT. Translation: CASSPQVLPGGATEAFF.

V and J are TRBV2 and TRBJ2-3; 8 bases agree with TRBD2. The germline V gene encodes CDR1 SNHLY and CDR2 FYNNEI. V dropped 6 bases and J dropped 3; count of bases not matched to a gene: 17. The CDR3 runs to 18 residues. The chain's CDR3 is CASSDEVWVSGMTDTQYF. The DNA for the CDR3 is TGTGCCAGCAGCGATGAGGTTTGGGTTAGCGGGATGACAGATACGCAGTATTTT.

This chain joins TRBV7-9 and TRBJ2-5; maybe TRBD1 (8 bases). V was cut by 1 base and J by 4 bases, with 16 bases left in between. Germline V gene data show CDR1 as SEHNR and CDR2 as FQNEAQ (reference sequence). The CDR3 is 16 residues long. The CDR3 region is CASSLGGQGGAETQYF. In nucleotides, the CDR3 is TGTGCCAGCAGCTTAGGAGGACAGGGAGGGGCAGAGACCCAGTACTTC.

For the CDR3, the DNA is TGTGCCATCAGTGAGCCACGGACAGGGAAAAACAATGAGCAGTTCTTC. Translation: CAISEPRTGKNNEQFF. The V call is TRBV10-3, the J call TRBJ2-1; 8 positions agree with TRBD1. CDR1 and CDR2 (germline): ENHRY, SYGVKD. The CDR3 is made up of 16 amino acids. V was pared by 2 bases and J by 5 bases, with 8 bases of the junction left unmatched.

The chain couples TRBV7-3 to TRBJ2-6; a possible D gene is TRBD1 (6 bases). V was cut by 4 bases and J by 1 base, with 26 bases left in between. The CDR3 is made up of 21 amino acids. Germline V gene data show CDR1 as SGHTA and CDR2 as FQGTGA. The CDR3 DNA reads TGTGCCAGCAGCTCCTCCCCCGACAGGCTCCTTGGTTCGTCTGGGGCCAACGTCCTGACTTTC. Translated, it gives CASSSSPDRLLGSSGANVLTF. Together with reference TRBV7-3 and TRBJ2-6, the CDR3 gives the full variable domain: GAGVSQTPSNKVTEKGKYVELRCDPISGHTALYWYRQSLGQGPEFLIYFQGTGAADDSGLPNDRFFAVRPEGSVSTLKIQRTERGDSAVYLCASSSSPDRLLGSSGANVLTFGAGSRLTVL.

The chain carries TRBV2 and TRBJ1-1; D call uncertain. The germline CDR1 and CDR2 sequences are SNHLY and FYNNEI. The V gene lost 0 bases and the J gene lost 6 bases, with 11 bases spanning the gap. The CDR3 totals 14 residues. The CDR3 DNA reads TGTGCCAGCAGTGAAGCACGGATGCCCCCTGAAGCTTTCTTT. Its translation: CASSEARMPPEAFF.

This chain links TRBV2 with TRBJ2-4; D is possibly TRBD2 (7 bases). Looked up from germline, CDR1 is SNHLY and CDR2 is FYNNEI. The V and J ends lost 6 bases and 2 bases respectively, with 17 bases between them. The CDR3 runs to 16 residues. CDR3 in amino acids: CASRVPGEGPKNIQYF. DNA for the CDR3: TGTGCCAGCAGGGTACCAGGGGAGGGTCCCAAAAACATTCAGTACTTC.

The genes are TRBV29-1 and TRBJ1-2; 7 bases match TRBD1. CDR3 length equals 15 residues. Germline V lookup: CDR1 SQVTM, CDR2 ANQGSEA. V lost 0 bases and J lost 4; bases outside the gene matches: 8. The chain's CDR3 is CSVEDRGQGGYGYTF. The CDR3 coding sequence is TGCAGCGTTGAAGATCGGGGTCAGGGGGGCTATGGCTACACCTTC.

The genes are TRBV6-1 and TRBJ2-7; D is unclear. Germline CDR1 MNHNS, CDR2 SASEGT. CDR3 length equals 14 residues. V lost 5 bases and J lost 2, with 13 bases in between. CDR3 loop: CASSWDRAAYEQYV. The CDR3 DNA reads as TGTGCCAGCAGTTGGGATAGGGCTGCCTACGAGCAGTACGTC.